The 15 T cell receptor beta chains reported below all come from one sample, sequenced in a study of blood T cell repertoires in COVID-19 (dated by TCRdb to the early 2020s). Library preparation was by the immunoSEQ multiplex PCR assay. The clones in this table, taken by TCRdb from immuneACCESS, are in-frame only. Not every clone is retained; where verified, under half of the shortfall comes from an unresolved V gene, and the cause of the rest is unknown. This sample is represented by roughly 150,000 clones; around nine tenths of them were singletons. The ten largest account for about 5% of the sample. The specimen sequenced was peripheral blood. These receptors originate from a human donor in a cohort sampled during active COVID-19.

Comments on this clone: Other DNA variants within this sample encode the same CDR3. The chain recombines TRBV19 with TRBJ2-7; D possibly corresponds to TRBD1 (7 bases). The CDR3 is made up of 14 amino acids. The V end lost 3 bases, the J end lost 3 bases, and 12 bases lay between the germline ends. Germline CDR1 and CDR2: LNHDA and SQIVND (reference sequence). CDR3 region: CASSIRQGGYEQYF. The CDR3 DNA reads TGTGCCAGTAGTATCCGACAGGGAGGCTACGAGCAGTACTTC.

The chain is built from TRBV9 and TRBJ2-1; tentative D call: TRBD2 (6 bases). CDR1 is SGDLS, CDR2 YYNGEE, per germline. CDR3 length: 17 amino acids. The V end lost 0 bases, the J end lost 0 bases, and 13 bases lay between the germline ends. CDR3 sequence: CASSVVAAGSSYNEQFF. CDR3 coding DNA: TGTGCCAGCAGCGTAGTAGCGGCGGGGAGCTCCTACAATGAGCAGTTCTTC.

The J gene is TRBJ2-7, the V gene TRBV27, with D perhaps TRBD1 (6 bases). CDR1 and CDR2 from the germline V gene are MNHEY and SMNVEV (reference sequence). With 3 bases removed from V and 6 bases from J, the gap between germline ends came to 15 bases. The CDR3 is 14 amino acids. CDR3 DNA: TGTGCCAGCAGTTTCGGCAGGGGCTACGTCGAGCAGTACTTC. It encodes CASSFGRGYVEQYF.

This clone has just one count. The rearrangement joins TRBV6-2 or TRBV6-3 to TRBJ2-3, with 8 bases that match TRBD2. The junction had 5 bases not matched to a gene; V was cut back by 6 bases and J by 3 bases. Germline CDR1 MNHEY, CDR2 SVGEGT. This CDR3 spans 14 amino acids. CDR3 protein: CASSKQRETDTQYF. The CDR3 DNA reads as TGTGCCAGCAGCAAACAGCGGGAGACAGATACGCAGTATTTT.

This clone was recorded only once. V usage is TRBV7-9 and J usage is TRBJ2-3; 11 bases match TRBD2. V lost 5 bases to trimming and J lost 4 bases; unmatched junction nucleotides: 8. Germline assignment: CDR1 SEHNR and CDR2 FQNEAQ (reference sequence). The CDR3 spans 16 residues. CDR3 sequence reads: CASSPGVGLAADTQYF. CDR3 bases: TGTGCCAGCAGCCCTGGTGTGGGACTAGCGGCAGATACGCAGTATTTT. Supplemented by reference TRBV7-9 and TRBJ2-3, the full variable domain reads DTGVSQNPRHKITKRGQNVTFRCDPISEHNRLYWYRQTLGQGPEFLTYFQNEAQLEKSRLLSDRFSAERPKGSFSTLEIQRTEQGDSAMYLCASSPGVGLAADTQYFGPGTRLTVL.

This clone is a singleton in its sample. This chain links TRBV11-2 with TRBJ2-7; D may be TRBD1 (6 bases). This CDR3 spans 15 amino acids. Looked up from germline, CDR1 is SGHAT and CDR2 is FQNNGV. V was cut by 1 base and J by 0 bases, with 10 bases left in between. CDR3 sequence (DNA): TGTGCCAGCAGCTTAGTGGGGACACTCTCCTACGAGCAGTACTTC. Residues: CASSLVGTLSYEQYF.

This clone was picked up one time. The V gene is TRBV10-3, the J gene TRBJ2-1, with 10 positions matching TRBD2. Germline V gene sequence: CDR1 ENHRY, CDR2 SYGVKD. V gave up 0 bases and J gave up 10 bases; unmatched junction bases: 9. The CDR3 runs 16 residues. For the CDR3, the DNA is TGTGCCATCAGTGAGTCGGCTTCAACTAGCGGGGTCGAGCAGTTCTTC. This sequence encodes CAISESASTSGVEQFF.

V gene TRBV5-6 combines with J gene TRBJ2-7, with D perhaps matching TRBD2 (5 bases). Germline loops: CDR1 SGHDT, CDR2 YYEEEE. The V gene lost 2 bases and the J gene lost 7 bases, with 22 bases spanning the gap. The CDR3 totals 16 residues. The CDR3 loop reads CASSFRVGALGLEQYF. CDR3 bases: TGTGCCAGCAGCTTCCGGGTGGGAGCGCTGGGGTTGGAGCAGTACTTC. The complete variable domain, with remaining parts taken from reference TRBV5-6 and TRBJ2-7, reads DAGVTQSPTHLIKTRGQQVTLRCSPKSGHDTVSWYQQALGQGPQFIFQYYEEEERQRGNFPDRFSGHQFPNYSSELNVNALLLGDSALYLCASSFRVGALGLEQYFGPGTRLTVT.

The chain uses TRBV6-6 and TRBJ2-2; perhaps TRBD2 as D (6 bases). The V end was cut by 2 bases, the J end by 7 bases, with 11 bases between. Per the germline V gene, CDR1 is MNHNY and CDR2 is SVGAGI (reference sequence). There are 14 residues in the CDR3. The CDR3 sequence is CASSYATSVGELFF. The CDR3 nucleotides are TGTGCCAGCAGTTACGCGACTAGTGTCGGGGAGCTGTTTTTT.

The CDR3 DNA follows: TGCGCCAGCAGCTTGGCCAGGGTAGGCACAGATACGCAGTATTTT. It yields the protein CASSLARVGTDTQYF. V gene TRBV5-1 combines with J gene TRBJ2-3, with D tentatively TRBD1 (5 bases). Germline values: CDR1 SGHRS, CDR2 YFSETQ. CDR3 length equals 15 residues. Trimming took off 0 bases at V and 1 base at J, with 9 bases between the two ends. The full variable domain, completed using reference TRBV5-1 and TRBJ2-3, is KAGVTQTPRYLIKTRGQQVTLSCSPISGHRSVSWYQQTPGQGLQFLFEYFSETQRNKGNFPGRFSGRQFSNSRSEMNVSTLELGDSALYLCASSLARVGTDTQYFGPGTRLTVL.

This clone has a single count. The V gene is TRBV29-1, the J gene TRBJ2-7; TRBD2 matches at 9 bases. Trimming at V came to 0 bases and at J to 4 bases, leaving 10 bases not matched to a gene. The germline CDR1 and CDR2 sequences are SQVTM and ANQGSEA. This CDR3 is 16 amino acids long. Here the CDR3 DNA reads TGCAGCGTTGAAGATGGGGCTAGCGGGGACCAATACGAGCAGTACTTC. Its translation is CSVEDGASGDQYEQYF.

The chain has TRBV7-9 and TRBJ1-4, with 9 nucleotides matching TRBD1. Germline lookup yields CDR1 SEHNR and CDR2 FQNEAQ (reference sequence). The CDR3 loop spans 14 amino acids. The V gene end was trimmed by 5 bases and the J gene end by 8 bases; junction bases not matched to a gene: 6. The CDR3, as DNA: TGTGCCAGCAGCACGGACAGGGGAGGGGAAAAACTGTTTTTT. Residues: CASSTDRGGEKLFF.

The chain combines TRBV19 with TRBJ1-2, with D hard to call. CDR3 length equals 15 residues. V lost 8 bases and J lost 4, with 20 bases in between. Germline loops: CDR1 LNHDA, CDR2 SQIVND (reference sequence). CDR3 in DNA: TGTGCCAGTCGGTCCTCGAGGCAGAACATCTATGGCTACACCTTC. Translated, it gives CASRSSRQNIYGYTF.

This clone has only one observation. This chain connects TRBV11-3 to TRBJ2-5, with 13 bases identical to TRBD2. The CDR3 totals 16 residues. Germline lookup yields CDR1 SGHNT and CDR2 YENEEA. J was trimmed by 4 bases and V by 5 bases; bases with no gene match: 7. The CDR3 DNA sequence: TGTGCCAGCAGCCCAGGACTAGCGGGAGAGGGAGAGACCCAGTACTTC. This encodes CASSPGLAGEGETQYF.

The J gene is TRBJ1-2, the V gene TRBV27; D is uncertain. The germline V gene encodes CDR1 MNHEY and CDR2 SMNVEV (reference sequence). CDR3 size: 13 residues. Trimming pared 3 bases from V and 1 base from J, leaving 6 bases between. The DNA of the CDR3 is TGTGCCAGCAGTTTTGAGGGTAACTATGGCTACACCTTC. Protein: CASSFEGNYGYTF.